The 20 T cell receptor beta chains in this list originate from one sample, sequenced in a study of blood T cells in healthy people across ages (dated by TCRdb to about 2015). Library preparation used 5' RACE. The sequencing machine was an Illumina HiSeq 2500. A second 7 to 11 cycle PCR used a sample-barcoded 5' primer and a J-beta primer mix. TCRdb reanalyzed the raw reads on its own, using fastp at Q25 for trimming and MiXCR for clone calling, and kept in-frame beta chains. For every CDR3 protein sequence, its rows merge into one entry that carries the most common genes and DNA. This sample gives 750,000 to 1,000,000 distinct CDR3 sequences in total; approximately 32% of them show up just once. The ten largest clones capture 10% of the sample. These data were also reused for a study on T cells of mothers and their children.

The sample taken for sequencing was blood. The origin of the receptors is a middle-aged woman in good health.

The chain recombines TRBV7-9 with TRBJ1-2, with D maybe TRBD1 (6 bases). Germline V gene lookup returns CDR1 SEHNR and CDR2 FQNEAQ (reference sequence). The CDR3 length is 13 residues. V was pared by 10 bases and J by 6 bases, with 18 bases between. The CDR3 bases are TGTGCCACTTCCTCTGGGGGCGCGCATGGCTACACCTTC. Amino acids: CATSSGGAHGYTF.

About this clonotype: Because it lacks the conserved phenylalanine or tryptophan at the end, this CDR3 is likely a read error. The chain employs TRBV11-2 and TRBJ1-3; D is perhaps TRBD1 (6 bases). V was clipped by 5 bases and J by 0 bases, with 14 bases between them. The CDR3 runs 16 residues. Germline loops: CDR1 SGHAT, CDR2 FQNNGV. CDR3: CASSGNREISGNTIYL. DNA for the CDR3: TGTGCCAGCAGCGGCAACAGGGAGATCTCTGGAAACACCATATATTTG.

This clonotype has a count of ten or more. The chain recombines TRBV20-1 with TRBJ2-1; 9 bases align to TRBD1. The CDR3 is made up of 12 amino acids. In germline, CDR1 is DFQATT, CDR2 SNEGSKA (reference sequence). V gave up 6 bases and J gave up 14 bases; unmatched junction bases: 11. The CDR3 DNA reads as TGCAGTGCCGCTTCCCGGGACAGGGATAAGTTCTTC. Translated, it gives CSAASRDRDKFF.

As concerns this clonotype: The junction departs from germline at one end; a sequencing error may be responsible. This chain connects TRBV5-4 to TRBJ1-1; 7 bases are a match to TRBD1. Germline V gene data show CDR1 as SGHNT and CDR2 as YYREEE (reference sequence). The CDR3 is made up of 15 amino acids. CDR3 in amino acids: CARSNSRQGNTEAFF. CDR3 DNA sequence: TGTGCCCGCAGCAACAGCCGACAGGGGAACACTGAAGCTTTCTTT.

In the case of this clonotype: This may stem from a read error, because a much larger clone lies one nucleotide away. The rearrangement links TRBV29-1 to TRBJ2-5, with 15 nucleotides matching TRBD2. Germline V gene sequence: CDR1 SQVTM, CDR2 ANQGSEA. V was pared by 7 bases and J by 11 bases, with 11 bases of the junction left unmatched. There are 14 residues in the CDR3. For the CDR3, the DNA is TGCAGCGGGACTAGCGGGGGGGCCTGGAATGAGCAGTACTTC. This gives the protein CSGTSGGAWNEQYF.

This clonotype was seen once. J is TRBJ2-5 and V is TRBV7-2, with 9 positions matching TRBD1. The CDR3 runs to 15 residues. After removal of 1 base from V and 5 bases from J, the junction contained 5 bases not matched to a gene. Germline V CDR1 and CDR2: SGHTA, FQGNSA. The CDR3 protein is CASSLDRGLKETQYF. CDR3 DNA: TGTGCCAGCAGCTTAGACAGGGGGCTTAAGGAGACCCAGTACTTC.

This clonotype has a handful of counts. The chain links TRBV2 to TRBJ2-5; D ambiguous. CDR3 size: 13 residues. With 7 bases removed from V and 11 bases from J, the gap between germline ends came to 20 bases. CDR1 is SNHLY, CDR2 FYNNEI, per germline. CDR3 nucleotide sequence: TGTGCCAGCACAAGGGCTGTATACAATGAGCAGTACTTC. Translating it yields CASTRAVYNEQYF.

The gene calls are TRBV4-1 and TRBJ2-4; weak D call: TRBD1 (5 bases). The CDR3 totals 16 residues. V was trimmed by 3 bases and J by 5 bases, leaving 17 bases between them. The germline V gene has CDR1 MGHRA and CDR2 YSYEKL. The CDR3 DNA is TGCGCCAGCAGCCAGACTGTTACTTCGACAGAAAACATTCAGTACTTC. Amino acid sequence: CASSQTVTSTENIQYF.

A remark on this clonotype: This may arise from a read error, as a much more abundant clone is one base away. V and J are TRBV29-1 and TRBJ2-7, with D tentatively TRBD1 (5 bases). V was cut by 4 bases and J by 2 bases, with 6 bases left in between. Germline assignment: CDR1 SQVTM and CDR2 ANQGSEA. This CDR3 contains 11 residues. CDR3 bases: TGCAGCGTTGTACAGGCCTACGAGCAGTACTTC. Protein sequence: CSVVQAYEQYF.

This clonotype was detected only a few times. DNA for the CDR3: TGTGCCAGCAGCCCGAGCGGGGGGAACACAGATACGCAGTATTTT. Its translation: CASSPSGGNTDTQYF. The chain uses TRBV7-2 and TRBJ2-3; 9 bases map to TRBD2. The germline CDR1 and CDR2 sequences are SGHTA and FQGNSA. J was trimmed by 2 bases and V by 5 bases; bases with no gene match: 5. The CDR3 loop spans 15 amino acids.

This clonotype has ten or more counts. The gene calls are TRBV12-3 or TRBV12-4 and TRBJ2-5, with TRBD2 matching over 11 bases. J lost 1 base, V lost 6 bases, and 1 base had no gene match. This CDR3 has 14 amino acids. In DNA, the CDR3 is TGTGCCAGCAGGCTAGCGGGGGGCCAAGAGACCCAGTACTTC. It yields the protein CASRLAGGQETQYF.

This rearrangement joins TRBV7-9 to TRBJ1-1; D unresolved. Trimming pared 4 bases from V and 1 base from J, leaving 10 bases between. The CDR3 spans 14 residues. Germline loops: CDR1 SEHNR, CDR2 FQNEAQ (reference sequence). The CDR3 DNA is TGTGCCAGCAGCTCTGTTCTATGGAACACTGAAGCTTTCTTT. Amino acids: CASSSVLWNTEAFF.

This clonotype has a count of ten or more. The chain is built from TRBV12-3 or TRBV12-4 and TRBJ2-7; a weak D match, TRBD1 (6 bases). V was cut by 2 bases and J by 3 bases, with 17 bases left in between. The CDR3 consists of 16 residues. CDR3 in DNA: TGTGCCAGCAGTTTACAGGGGTCGGGACCCCTCTACGAGCAGTACTTC. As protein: CASSLQGSGPLYEQYF.

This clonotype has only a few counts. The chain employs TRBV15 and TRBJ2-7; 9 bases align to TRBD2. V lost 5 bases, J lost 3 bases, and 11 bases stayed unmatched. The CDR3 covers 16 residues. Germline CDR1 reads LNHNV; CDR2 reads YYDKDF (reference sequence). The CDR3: CATSGPGGAGGYEQYF. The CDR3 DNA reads TGTGCCACCAGCGGACCGGGCGGAGCGGGGGGCTACGAGCAGTACTTC.

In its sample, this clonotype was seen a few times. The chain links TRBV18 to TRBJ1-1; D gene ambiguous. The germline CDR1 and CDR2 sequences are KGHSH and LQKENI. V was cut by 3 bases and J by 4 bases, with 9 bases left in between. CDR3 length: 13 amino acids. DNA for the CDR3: TGTGCCAGCTCACCCCAGAAGGGCACTGAAGCTTTCTTT. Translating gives CASSPQKGTEAFF.

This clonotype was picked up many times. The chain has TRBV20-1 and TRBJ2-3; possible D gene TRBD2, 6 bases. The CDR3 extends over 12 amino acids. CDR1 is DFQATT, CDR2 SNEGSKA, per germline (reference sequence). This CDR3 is CSASGLTDTQYF. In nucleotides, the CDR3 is TGCAGCGCCAGCGGGCTCACAGATACGCAGTATTTT.

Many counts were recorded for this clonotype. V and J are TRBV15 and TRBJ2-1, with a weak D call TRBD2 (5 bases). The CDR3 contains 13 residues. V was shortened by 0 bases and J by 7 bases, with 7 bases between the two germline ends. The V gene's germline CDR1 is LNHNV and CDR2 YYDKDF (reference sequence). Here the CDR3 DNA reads TGTGCCACCAGCAGAGATTGGAGGAATGAGCAGTTCTTC. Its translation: CATSRDWRNEQFF.

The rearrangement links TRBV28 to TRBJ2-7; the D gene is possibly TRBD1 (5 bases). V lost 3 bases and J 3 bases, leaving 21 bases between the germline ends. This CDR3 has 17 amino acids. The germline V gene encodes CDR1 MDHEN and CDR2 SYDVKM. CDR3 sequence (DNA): TGTGCCAGCAGTTTCAAAATACAGGTATTGGGTTTCTACGAGCAGTACTTC. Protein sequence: CASSFKIQVLGFYEQYF.

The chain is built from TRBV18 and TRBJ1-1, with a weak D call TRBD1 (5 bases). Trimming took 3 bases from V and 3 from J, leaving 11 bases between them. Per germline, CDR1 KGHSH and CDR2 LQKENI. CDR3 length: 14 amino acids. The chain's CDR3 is CASSPTTGDTEAFF. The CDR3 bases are TGTGCCAGCTCACCTACAACGGGGGACACTGAAGCTTTCTTT.

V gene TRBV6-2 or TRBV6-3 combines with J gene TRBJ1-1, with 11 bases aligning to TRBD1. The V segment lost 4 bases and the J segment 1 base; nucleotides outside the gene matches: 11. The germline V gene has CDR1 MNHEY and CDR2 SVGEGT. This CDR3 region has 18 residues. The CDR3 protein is CASSSRDRGWRSNTEAFF. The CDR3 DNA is TGTGCCAGCAGTTCCCGGGACAGGGGGTGGAGGTCGAACACTGAAGCTTTCTTT.